These T cell receptor beta chains were read from a single sample in a study of identical twins. TCRdb processed the 5' RACE reads anew with MiXCR; each CDR3 protein has one entry. Among about 190,000 distinct CDR3 sequences listed, approximately 15% were seen once. The same data also went into a second study, on T cells expressing NK-cell markers.

Sequenced sample: CD8+ T cells sorted from blood. These receptors were obtained from a woman younger than 30 in good health. The CDR3 runs from the conserved cysteine through the conserved F or W. The order of the fields is D gene, J gene, CDR3 length, V gene, clone size, CDR3 DNA, CDR3 protein. The D gene is left open where the match is weak. Only some rows state a clone size, as once, few, many or a class for expanded clones.

D: TRBD1; J: TRBJ2-7; length: 15; V: TRBV19; size: NA; DNA: TGTGCCAGTAGTATTTTTGGGACAGGGTCCTACGAGCAGTACTTC; CDR3: CASSIFGTGSYEQYF
D: NA; J: TRBJ2-3; length: 13; V: TRBV4-3; size: NA; DNA: TGCGCCAGCAGCCCCCGAGGTCAAGATACGCAGTATTTT; CDR3: CASSPRGQDTQYF
D: NA; J: TRBJ2-6; length: 18; V: TRBV6-5; size: NA; DNA: TGTGCCAGCAGTTTAGCACGACAGGCCTCCTCTGGGGCCAACGTCCTGACTTTC; CDR3: CASSLARQASSGANVLTF
D: TRBD2; J: TRBJ2-2; length: 14; V: TRBV12-3/TRBV12-4; size: NA; DNA: TGTGCCAGCAGTTTAGAACTAGCGACCGGGGAGCTGTTTTTT; CDR3: CASSLELATGELFF
D: TRBD1; J: TRBJ2-7; length: 14; V: TRBV7-9; size: few; DNA: TGTGCCAGCAGCCCCCGGGACAGAGCCTACGAGCAGTACTTC; CDR3: CASSPRDRAYEQYF
D: NA; J: TRBJ2-1; length: 13; V: TRBV12-5; size: NA; DNA: TGTGCTAGTGGCCAGGGTCGCTACAATGAGCAGTTCTTC; CDR3: CASGQGRYNEQFF
D: TRBD1; J: TRBJ2-7; length: 11; V: TRBV20-1; size: NA; DNA: TGCAGTGCCAGACAGGGTCCCGAGCAGTACTTC; CDR3: CSARQGPEQYF
D: TRBD1; J: TRBJ1-1; length: 16; V: TRBV7-9; size: NA; DNA: TGTGCCAGCAGCCAAACCGGCAGGGGGCCGAACACTGAAGCTTTCTTT; CDR3: CASSQTGRGPNTEAFF
D: TRBD1; J: TRBJ1-5; length: 14; V: TRBV30; size: NA; DNA: TGTGCCTGGAGTCCTGGACAGGGTAATCAGCCCCAGCATTTT; CDR3: CAWSPGQGNQPQHF
D: TRBD2; J: TRBJ2-7; length: 11; V: TRBV12-3/TRBV12-4; size: few; DNA: TGTGCCAGCAGTTCGGGGGGATCTGTAGACTTC; CDR3: CASSSGGSVDF
D: NA; J: TRBJ1-4; length: 15; V: TRBV12-3/TRBV12-4; size: NA; DNA: TGTGCCAGCAGCTACAGCCCCGGGACAAAGGAAAAACTGTTTTTT; CDR3: CASSYSPGTKEKLFF
D: TRBD1; J: TRBJ2-3; length: 14; V: TRBV4-3; size: NA; DNA: TGCGCCAGCGGGGACAGGGAGGCTGCAGATACGCAGTATTTT; CDR3: CASGDREAADTQYF
D: NA; J: TRBJ1-1; length: 15; V: TRBV10-1; size: many; DNA: TGCGCCAGCAGTGAGTCGGTAGAGCTAACACTCGGAGCTTTCTTT; CDR3: CASSESVELTLGAFF
D: TRBD2; J: TRBJ2-3; length: 16; V: TRBV12-3/TRBV12-4; size: NA; DNA: TGTGCCAGCAGTTCCATAGCGGGGGGCCTCACAGATACGCAGTATTTT; CDR3: CASSSIAGGLTDTQYF
D: NA; J: TRBJ1-2; length: 15; V: TRBV4-3; size: few; DNA: TGCGCCAGCAGCCAACTTGAGAGGACTAACTATGGCTACACCTTC; CDR3: CASSQLERTNYGYTF
D: TRBD1; J: TRBJ1-2; length: 14; V: TRBV11-2; size: NA; DNA: TGTGCCAGCAGCTACCAGGGGGCAAGGGATGGCTACACCTTC; CDR3: CASSYQGARDGYTF
D: TRBD2; J: TRBJ2-4; length: 15; V: TRBV10-3; size: NA; DNA: TGTGCCATCAGTGTTGGGCGGGAGGAGGTGGACATTCAGTACTTC; CDR3: CAISVGREEVDIQYF
D: NA; J: TRBJ1-2; length: 10; V: TRBV20-1; size: few; DNA: TGCAGTACTCCTATACATGGCTACACCTTC; CDR3: CSTPIHGYTF
D: NA; J: TRBJ1-2; length: 13; V: TRBV6-5; size: NA; DNA: TGTGCCAGCAGTTCCCCGGGGGCAGAGGGCTACACCTTC; CDR3: CASSSPGAEGYTF
D: NA; J: TRBJ1-1; length: 14; V: TRBV5-1; size: few; DNA: TGCGCCAGCAGCTTGGGGCAGGGCTTGACTGAAGCTTTCTTT; CDR3: CASSLGQGLTEAFF
D: TRBD2; J: TRBJ2-7; length: 15; V: TRBV27; size: NA; DNA: TGTGCCAGCAGTTTAAGCGGGACTAGCGCCTACGAGCAGTACTTC; CDR3: CASSLSGTSAYEQYF
D: NA; J: TRBJ2-3; length: 17; V: TRBV4-3; size: NA; DNA: TGCGCCAGCAGCCAAGATAGCGGCCAGGTTGTGACAGATACGCAGTATTTT; CDR3: CASSQDSGQVVTDTQYF
D: NA; J: TRBJ2-3; length: 14; V: TRBV15; size: few; DNA: TGTGCCACCAGCAGAGATAGGGTTACAGATACGCAGTATTTT; CDR3: CATSRDRVTDTQYF
D: TRBD2; J: TRBJ2-7; length: 14; V: TRBV12-3/TRBV12-4; size: NA; DNA: TGTGCCAGCGGGGATAGCGGGGGCTCCTACGAGCAGTACTTC; CDR3: CASGDSGGSYEQYF
D: NA; J: TRBJ2-3; length: 13; V: TRBV12-3/TRBV12-4; size: NA; DNA: TGTGCCAGCAGTTTTGGGTTGGGGGATACGCAGTATTTT; CDR3: CASSFGLGDTQYF
D: TRBD1; J: TRBJ2-7; length: 19; V: TRBV11-1; size: NA; DNA: TGTGCCAGCAGCGCGATCCGGGGCGGCGAGGGGGCCAATTTCTACGAGCAGTACTTC; CDR3: CASSAIRGGEGANFYEQYF
D: NA; J: TRBJ1-2; length: 14; V: TRBV7-9; size: NA; DNA: TGTGCCAGCAGCTTTCCGGGGGCAGGCTATGGCTACACCTTC; CDR3: CASSFPGAGYGYTF
D: NA; J: TRBJ2-5; length: 13; V: TRBV30; size: few; DNA: TGTGCCTGGAGTGTATCCCTATCGGAGACCCAGTACTTC; CDR3: CAWSVSLSETQYF
D: TRBD1; J: TRBJ1-2; length: 15; V: TRBV10-3; size: NA; DNA: TGTGCCATCAGTGACGATTGGACAGGGACTGGTGGCTACACCTTC; CDR3: CAISDDWTGTGGYTF
D: TRBD1; J: TRBJ1-1; length: 15; V: TRBV7-6; size: NA; DNA: TGTGCCAGCAGCCCTCGGACAGGCCTGATCGATGAAGCTTTCTTT; CDR3: CASSPRTGLIDEAFF
D: TRBD1; J: TRBJ2-5; length: 12; V: TRBV7-6; size: NA; DNA: TGTGCCAGCAGGACAGGGACGGAGACCCAGTACTTC; CDR3: CASRTGTETQYF
D: TRBD2; J: TRBJ2-1; length: 15; V: TRBV6-1; size: NA; DNA: TGTGCCAGCAGGAGGGGACTAGCGGATCCCAATGAGCAGTTCTTC; CDR3: CASRRGLADPNEQFF
D: NA; J: TRBJ1-3; length: 14; V: TRBV7-8; size: few; DNA: TGTGCCAGCAGCTCGTCGGCCTCTGGAAACACCATATATTTT; CDR3: CASSSSASGNTIYF
D: NA; J: TRBJ2-1; length: 18; V: TRBV11-2; size: NA; DNA: TGTGCCAGCAGCTTAGAGCTGGGGGGCGGAGTATCCTACAATGAGCAGTTCTTC; CDR3: CASSLELGGGVSYNEQFF
D: TRBD1; J: TRBJ1-1; length: 14; V: TRBV3-1; size: few; DNA: TGTGCCAGCAGCCTGGACAGGGGGCTCACTGAAGCTTTCTTT; CDR3: CASSLDRGLTEAFF
D: NA; J: TRBJ1-1; length: 12; V: TRBV5-1; size: few; DNA: TGCGCCAGCAAGTCGTCGGGGACTGAAGCTTTCTTT; CDR3: CASKSSGTEAFF
D: NA; J: TRBJ2-7; length: 16; V: TRBV6-5; size: few; DNA: TGTGCCAGCAGTTACAGTCCAGCGTACTTGATCTACGAGCAGTACTTC; CDR3: CASSYSPAYLIYEQYF
D: NA; J: TRBJ1-1; length: 15; V: TRBV15; size: NA; DNA: TGTGCCACCAGCAGAGATAACGGGCCGAACACTGAAGCTTTCTTT; CDR3: CATSRDNGPNTEAFF
D: TRBD1; J: TRBJ2-3; length: 15; V: TRBV10-3; size: NA; DNA: TGTGCCACTCTACTTGGACAGGGGGCGACTGATACGCAGTATTTT; CDR3: CATLLGQGATDTQYF
D: NA; J: TRBJ2-3; length: 14; V: TRBV15; size: NA; DNA: TGTGCCACCAGCAGAGACGGGGACACAGATACGCAGTATTTT; CDR3: CATSRDGDTDTQYF
D: NA; J: TRBJ1-2; length: 14; V: TRBV12-3/TRBV12-4; size: NA; DNA: TGTGCCAGCAGTCTTGGGACGGTTACGACTCAGAACACCTTC; CDR3: CASSLGTVTTQNTF
D: TRBD2; J: TRBJ2-3; length: 16; V: TRBV5-6; size: once; DNA: TGTGCCAGCAGCTCTATGACTAGCGGCTACACAGATACGCAGTATTTT; CDR3: CASSSMTSGYTDTQYF
D: TRBD2; J: TRBJ2-1; length: 15; V: TRBV6-2/TRBV6-3; size: NA; DNA: TGTGCCAGCAGCCAGACTAGCGGGAGATACAATGAGCAGTTCTTC; CDR3: CASSQTSGRYNEQFF
D: TRBD2; J: TRBJ2-7; length: 13; V: TRBV7-6; size: few; DNA: TGTGCCAGCAGCCCGGGGGGGCGGTACGAGCAGTACTTC; CDR3: CASSPGGRYEQYF
D: NA; J: TRBJ2-5; length: 15; V: TRBV7-9; size: NA; DNA: TGTGCCAGCAGCTTACGAGGGGTTCCGCAAGAGACCCAGTACTTC; CDR3: CASSLRGVPQETQYF
D: TRBD2; J: TRBJ2-5; length: 17; V: TRBV6-5; size: few; DNA: TGTGCCAGCAGTTACACCTCTGGCGGGAGGGGGGGGGAGACCCAGTACTTC; CDR3: CASSYTSGGRGGETQYF
D: NA; J: TRBJ1-2; length: 14; V: TRBV5-4; size: NA; DNA: TGTGCCAGCAGCACCCGGTCACAGAACTATGGCTACACCTTC; CDR3: CASSTRSQNYGYTF
D: NA; J: TRBJ2-3; length: 12; V: TRBV12-3/TRBV12-4; size: NA; DNA: TGTGCCAGCAGTTTTTCTGCGGATACGCAGTATTTT; CDR3: CASSFSADTQYF
D: TRBD1; J: TRBJ2-7; length: 17; V: TRBV27; size: few; DNA: TGTGCCAGCAGTTTATCGGGGAAGGGACAGGGTTGGCACGAGCAGTACTTC; CDR3: CASSLSGKGQGWHEQYF
D: NA; J: TRBJ1-2; length: 13; V: TRBV12-3/TRBV12-4; size: NA; DNA: TGTGCCAGCACCAAAACAGGTCTCTATGGCTACACCTTC; CDR3: CASTKTGLYGYTF
D: NA; J: TRBJ2-2; length: 15; V: TRBV12-3/TRBV12-4; size: NA; DNA: TGTGCCAGCAGCCTGGACGGTTTCAACACCGGGGAGCTGTTTTTT; CDR3: CASSLDGFNTGELFF
D: NA; J: TRBJ2-7; length: 18; V: TRBV20-1; size: NA; DNA: TGCAATGCTAGATCGGGACGGCTTTCCCTTTCTAGCTCCTACGAGCAGTACTTC; CDR3: CNARSGRLSLSSSYEQYF
D: TRBD1; J: TRBJ2-7; length: 15; V: TRBV7-9; size: NA; DNA: TGTGCCAGCAGCTTGCCGGGACAGGGATTCTACGAGCAGTACTTC; CDR3: CASSLPGQGFYEQYF